This TCR beta chain was recovered during a study of tumor-infiltrating lymphocytes in primary liver carcinoma. Across the whole study: Per sample, productive TCRbeta reads numbered roughly 3.65 to 7.13 million, similar across tissue types.

From roughly 470 ng total RNA, TCR beta cDNA was generated with a primer in the constant region. Construction of TCR beta libraries relied on three successive nested multiplex PCR rounds employing slightly modified ARM-PCR. Both of the initial two PCR rounds ran for roughly 11 cycles and employed TRBV1-TRBV30 forward primers alongside a C-beta reverse primer. MiXCR, run by TCRdb on the multiplex PCR reads, gives a single entry per CDR3 protein. The sample carries fewer than 250,000 distinct CDR3 sequences, approximately 64% recorded once. Notes on the study in general: Tumors had a top-250-clone fraction that was significantly higher than blood (p = 0.039).

Concerning this clonotype itself: No antigen is known for it. At one end the junction does not follow the germline gene, possibly because of a read error.

CDR1 and CDR2 (germline): MDHEN, SYDVKM. The CDR3 spans 12 residues. The study extracted blood RNA from unsorted whole blood and also extracted germline DNA. This rearrangement joins TRBV28 to TRBJ1-2; tentative D call: TRBD1 (6 bases). Sequencing used peripheral blood. The receptor comes from a woman in her sixties with primary liver carcinoma and hepatitis B virus infection. CDR3 coding DNA: TGTACCAGCAGTTTACAGGGAGTTGGCTACAGCTTC. Protein sequence: CTSSLQGVGYSF.